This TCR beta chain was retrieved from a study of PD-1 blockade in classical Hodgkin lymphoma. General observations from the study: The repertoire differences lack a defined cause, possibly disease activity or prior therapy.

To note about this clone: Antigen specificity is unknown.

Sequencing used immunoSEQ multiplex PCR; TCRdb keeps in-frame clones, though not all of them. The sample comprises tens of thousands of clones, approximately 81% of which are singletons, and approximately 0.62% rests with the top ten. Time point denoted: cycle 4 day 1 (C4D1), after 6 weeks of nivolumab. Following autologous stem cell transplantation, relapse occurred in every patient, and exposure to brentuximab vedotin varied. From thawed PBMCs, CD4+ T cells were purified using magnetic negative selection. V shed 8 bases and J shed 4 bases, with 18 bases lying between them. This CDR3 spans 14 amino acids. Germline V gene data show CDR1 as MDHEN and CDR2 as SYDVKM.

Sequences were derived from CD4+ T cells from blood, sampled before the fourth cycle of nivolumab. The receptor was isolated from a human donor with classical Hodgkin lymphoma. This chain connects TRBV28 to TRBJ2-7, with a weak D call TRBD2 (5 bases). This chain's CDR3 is CASLPNRGGYEQYF. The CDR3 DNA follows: TGTGCCAGCCTTCCCAACCGCGGCGGGTACGAGCAGTACTTC. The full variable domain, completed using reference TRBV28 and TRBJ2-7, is DVKVTQSSRYLVKRTGEKVFLECVQDMDHENMFWYRQDPGLGLRLIYFSYDVKMKEKGDIPEGYSVSREKKERFSLILESASTNQTSMYLCASLPNRGGYEQYFGPGTRLTVT.